What follows are 13 T cell receptor beta chains derived from one specimen sequenced in a study of Graves' ophthalmopathy and Graves' hyperthyroidism. Scientists amplified the TCR beta CDR3 regions from RNA transcripts. After a first-round RT-PCR with HTBI primers, a second-round multiplex PCR was run. MiXCR was run by TCRdb on the multiplex PCR reads, yielding one entry per CDR3 protein. The sample contains 200,000 to 300,000 distinct CDR3 sequences, 45% of which appear only once. Sequenced sample: peripheral blood. The origin of the receptors is an adult man with Graves' ophthalmopathy.

The chain carries TRBV29-1 and TRBJ2-5; 7 bases line up with TRBD1. Per germline, CDR1 SQVTM and CDR2 ANQGSEA. With V trimmed by 7 bases and J by 3 bases, 8 bases remained unmatched. CDR3 length: 13 residues. The CDR3 sequence: CSAYSGGEETQYF. The CDR3 coding sequence is TGCAGCGCCTACTCAGGGGGAGAAGAGACCCAGTACTTC.

The count of this clonotype is one. The J gene is TRBJ1-4, the V gene TRBV6-5, with a possible D match to TRBD1 (6 bases). The germline CDR1 and CDR2 sequences are MNHEY and SVGAGI. The CDR3 is 16 amino acids. V lost 6 bases to trimming and J lost 6 bases, with 20 bases between them. CDR3 amino acids: CASRSPGAGEHEKLFF. The CDR3 bases are TGTGCCAGCAGGTCACCAGGGGCAGGGGAGCATGAAAAACTGTTTTTT.

CDR3 in DNA: TGTGCCAGCAGCACCCCGACCAGACAAGAGACCCAGTACTTC. Translation gives CASSTPTRQETQYF. This chain links TRBV7-6 with TRBJ2-5; D gene unclear. Germline CDR1 SGHVS, CDR2 FNYEAQ. Trimming cost V 5 bases and J 2 bases, with 12 bases left between them. The CDR3 loop spans 14 amino acids.

This clonotype is classed as medium-sized. J is TRBJ1-2 and V is TRBV24-1; D is undetermined. Germline V lookup: CDR1 KGHDR, CDR2 SFDVKD. The CDR3 is 12 amino acids. With 4 bases removed from V and 4 bases from J, the gap between germline ends came to 6 bases. The CDR3 region is CATSDTIYGYTF. The CDR3 bases are TGTGCCACCAGTGACACGATCTATGGCTACACCTTC.

This clonotype was seen at least ten times. The gene calls are TRBV29-1 and TRBJ1-2; D gene ambiguous. V was shortened by 1 base and J by 2 bases, with 8 bases between the two germline ends. CDR3 length: 13 amino acids. Germline assignment: CDR1 SQVTM and CDR2 ANQGSEA. The CDR3 loop reads CSVEVGSNYGYTF. CDR3 sequence (DNA): TGCAGCGTTGAAGTAGGGAGCAACTATGGCTACACCTTC.

The chain links TRBV20-1 to TRBJ2-5; TRBD2 might be the D (6 bases). The V gene lost 4 bases and the J gene lost 1 base, with 10 bases spanning the gap. Germline V gives CDR1 DFQATT, CDR2 SNEGSKA (reference sequence). The CDR3 sequence is 13 residues long. As DNA, the CDR3 is TGCAGTGCTAAGACTAGTCCCCAAGAGACCCAGTACTTC. Residues: CSAKTSPQETQYF.

This chain joins TRBV7-9 and TRBJ2-7; TRBD2 is a possible D gene (7 bases). The V gene lost 5 bases and the J gene lost 3 bases, with 14 bases spanning the gap. CDR1 and CDR2 from the germline V gene are SEHNR and FQNEAQ (reference sequence). CDR3 size: 14 residues. DNA of the CDR3: TGTGCCAGCAGCCAAGGGGGGGAGAACTACGAGCAGTACTTC. Its protein is CASSQGGENYEQYF.

The chain employs TRBV20-1 and TRBJ1-6, with D tentatively TRBD1 (5 bases). V lost 6 bases, J lost 0 bases, and 15 bases lay in between. Per germline, CDR1 DFQATT and CDR2 SNEGSKA (reference sequence). CDR3 length: 16 amino acids. CDR3 amino acids: CSAFRPQGSYNSPLHF. The DNA for the CDR3 is TGCAGTGCCTTCCGCCCCCAGGGCTCCTATAATTCACCCCTCCACTTT.

This clonotype appeared a few times. The rearrangement links TRBV7-9 to TRBJ2-7; D is possibly TRBD1 (6 bases). The CDR3 has 16 amino acids. Germline values: CDR1 SEHNR, CDR2 FQNEAQ (reference sequence). Trimming removed 1 base at V and 0 bases at J, with 13 bases between. CDR3 DNA: TGTGCCAGCAGCTTAGAGGCCGGACAGTCCTCCTACGAGCAGTACTTC. This codes for CASSLEAGQSSYEQYF.

This clonotype was seen only a few times. The chain is built from TRBV10-2 and TRBJ1-5; no definite D call. The V and J ends lost 6 bases and 0 bases respectively, with 6 bases between them. The CDR3 contains 13 residues. From germline, CDR1 is WSHSY and CDR2 SAAADI. The CDR3 here is CASRDGSNQPQHF. The CDR3 region has the DNA TGCGCCAGCAGGGACGGTAGCAATCAGCCCCAGCATTTT.

About this clonotype: A clone one base away is much larger, so this may be a read error. The chain recombines TRBV15 with TRBJ1-5, with D maybe TRBD1 (5 bases). Looked up from germline, CDR1 is LNHNV and CDR2 is YYDKDF (reference sequence). The CDR3 totals 14 residues. The CDR3 sequence: CATSYSGTHRPKHF. CDR3 nucleotides: TGTGCCACCAGCTACTCCGGGACTCACCGGCCCAAGCATTTT.

Comments on this clonotype: Here the CDR3 omits its conserved ending phenylalanine or tryptophan, so a read error is the likely source. It is unclear where the CDR3 begins or ends on the DNA, so no DNA is shown, and the CDR3 is as TCRdb lists it. The chain joins TRBV7-2 to TRBJ2-6. CDR1 is SGHTA and CDR2 is FQGNSA in the germline V gene. The CDR3 numbers 11 amino acids, ends counted. The CDR3 loop reads CASSSARVLTS.

The chain carries TRBV29-1 and TRBJ2-3; TRBD1 aligns across 11 bases. The CDR3 is made up of 14 amino acids. Looked up from germline, CDR1 is SQVTM and CDR2 is ANQGSEA. V trimming: 4 bases; J trimming: 4 bases; junction bases outside the gene matches: 4. The DNA for the CDR3 is TGCAGCGTTGTGGACAGGGGGCCATCAGATACGCAGTATTTT. Protein sequence: CSVVDRGPSDTQYF.